This entry lists 17 T cell receptor beta chains sequenced from one sample in a study of cytotoxic CD8 clonotypes in ibrutinib-treated CLL. Data came from immunoSEQ multiplex PCR; TCRdb stores just in-frame clones and leaves some out. The sample lists some 92,000 clones; roughly three quarters were seen once. The material sequenced was PBMCs, taken after 24 months of ibrutinib treatment. These TCRs come from a human donor with chronic lymphocytic leukemia.

The gene calls are TRBV5-1 and TRBJ2-1, with TRBD2 as a possible D gene (6 bases). CDR1 is SGHRS, CDR2 YFSETQ, per germline. Between the trimmed V and J ends, which lost 3 bases and 2 bases, there was a span of 15 bases. The CDR3 consists of 16 residues. CDR3 sequence: CASSSGTGLTYNEQFF. The DNA of the CDR3 is TGCGCCAGCAGCTCGGGGACGGGACTGACCTACAATGAGCAGTTCTTC.

The V call is TRBV19, the J call TRBJ2-1; D possibly uses TRBD1 or TRBD2 (6 bases each). The CDR3 is 17 amino acids. CDR1 is LNHDA, CDR2 SQIVND, per germline (reference sequence). Between the trimmed V and J ends, which lost 8 bases and 3 bases, there was a span of 23 bases. This CDR3 is CASAPTMGGGFYNEQFF. CDR3 bases: TGTGCCAGTGCTCCTACAATGGGGGGCGGGTTCTACAATGAGCAGTTCTTC.

The V and J genes are TRBV30 and TRBJ1-3; tentative D call: TRBD1 (6 bases). Trimming stripped 2 bases from V and 1 base from J, with 21 bases between. The CDR3 runs 18 residues. CDR1 is GTSNPN and CDR2 is SVGIG in the germline V gene (reference sequence). The CDR3: CAWSFSGAQWVSGNTIYF. The CDR3 bases are TGTGCCTGGAGTTTTTCGGGGGCTCAGTGGGTTTCTGGAAACACCATATATTTT.

This chain joins TRBV6-1 and TRBJ1-1, with 8 bases aligning to TRBD1. The CDR3 consists of 14 residues. Per the germline V gene, CDR1 is MNHNS and CDR2 is SASEGT. The J segment lost 4 bases and the V segment lost 6 bases, leaving 7 bases of the junction unmatched. The CDR3 DNA sequence: TGTGCCAGCAGCACACAGACAGGGGCCACTGAAGCTTTCTTT. Translating gives CASSTQTGATEAFF.

This rearrangement joins TRBV19 to TRBJ1-3; the D is unclear. CDR1 is LNHDA and CDR2 is SQIVND in the germline V gene (reference sequence). Trimming took 11 bases from V and 0 from J, leaving 14 bases between them. This CDR3 spans 14 amino acids. The CDR3 nucleotides read TGTGCCGTAAGCCAGCCGAACTCTGGAAACACCATATATTTT. Translation gives CAVSQPNSGNTIYF. The whole variable domain, filled in from reference TRBV19 and TRBJ1-3, reads DGGITQSPKYLFRKEGQNVTLSCEQNLNHDAMYWYRQDPGQGLRLIYYSQIVNDFQKGDIAEGYSVSREKKESFPLTVTSAQKNPTAFYLCAVSQPNSGNTIYFGEGSWLTVV.

The CDR3 nucleotides read TGTGCCAGCAGCTCGGGGGTAACAGATACGCAGTATTTT. It specifies CASSSGVTDTQYF. The chain has TRBV7-9 and TRBJ2-3; possibly TRBD2 for D (6 bases). Between the trimmed V and J ends, which lost 4 bases and 3 bases, there was a span of 8 bases. Per the germline V gene, CDR1 is SEHNR and CDR2 is FQNEAQ (reference sequence). The CDR3 contains 13 residues.

V gene TRBV7-2 combines with J gene TRBJ2-1; D possibly corresponds to TRBD2 (6 bases). Germline values: CDR1 SGHTA, CDR2 FQGNSA. V was trimmed by 3 bases and J by 1 base, leaving 16 bases between them. The CDR3 spans 17 residues. The CDR3 sequence is CASSFPLGTSSYNEQFF. Written as DNA, the CDR3 is TGTGCCAGCAGCTTCCCTCTCGGGACTTCTTCCTACAATGAGCAGTTCTTC.

V and J are TRBV28 and TRBJ1-5, with D hard to call. V was cut by 3 bases and J by 0 bases, with 15 bases left in between. The germline V gene encodes CDR1 MDHEN and CDR2 SYDVKM. CDR3 length: 17 residues. For the CDR3, the DNA is TGTGCCAGCAGTTTGTCCCGGGCGGCGTATAGCAATCAGCCCCAGCATTTT. It encodes CASSLSRAAYSNQPQHF.

The chain has TRBV6-1 and TRBJ2-4, with 8 bases that match TRBD2. The V gene end was trimmed by 7 bases and the J gene end by 5 bases; junction bases not matched to a gene: 7. Germline V gives CDR1 MNHNS, CDR2 SASEGT. The CDR3 extends over 14 amino acids. In DNA, the CDR3 is TGTGCCAGCAAATTGGGACTAGTGGAAAACATTCAGTACTTC. Amino acid sequence: CASKLGLVENIQYF.

This sequence joins TRBV7-9 and TRBJ2-3; 9 bases match TRBD2. Germline lookup yields CDR1 SEHNR and CDR2 FQNEAQ (reference sequence). V gave up 1 base and J gave up 3 bases; unmatched junction bases: 5. The CDR3 sequence is 16 residues long. The CDR3 sequence is CASSLDLSGRTDTQYF. CDR3 DNA: TGTGCCAGCAGCTTAGATCTTAGCGGGAGAACAGATACGCAGTATTTT.

This chain joins TRBV4-1 and TRBJ2-1, with D possibly being TRBD1 (5 bases). V was cut by 4 bases and J by 8 bases, with 15 bases left in between. The CDR3 spans 14 residues. Germline V lookup: CDR1 MGHRA, CDR2 YSYEKL. The CDR3 loop reads CASSPQDQGDEQFF. DNA for the CDR3: TGCGCCAGCAGCCCCCAGGATCAGGGCGATGAGCAGTTCTTC.

The chain carries TRBV2 and TRBJ2-5; TRBD2 matches 11 bases. Germline CDR1 is SNHLY and CDR2 is FYNNEI. Germline trimming cut 5 bases from V and 7 bases from J; bases unmatched to any gene: 12. The CDR3 runs 16 residues. For the CDR3, the DNA is TGTGCCAGCAGTTACGGGGCTAGCGGGGGGTTCCCGACCCAGTACTTC. Translation gives CASSYGASGGFPTQYF.

This sequence joins TRBV15 and TRBJ2-6; 9 bases agree with TRBD1. V lost 3 bases, J lost 2 bases, and 8 bases stayed unmatched. CDR3 length: 18 residues. Germline V gene data show CDR1 as LNHNV and CDR2 as YYDKDF (reference sequence). In nucleotides, the CDR3 is TGTGCCACCAGCAGGGGCCCGGGACAGGGAGCTGGGGCCAACGTCCTGACTTTC. Protein product: CATSRGPGQGAGANVLTF. The full variable domain, its missing parts supplied by reference TRBV15 and TRBJ2-6, is DAMVIQNPRYQVTQFGKPVTLSCSQTLNHNVMYWYQQKSSQAPKLLFHYYDKDFNNEADTPDNFQSRRPNTSFCFLDIRSPGLGDTAMYLCATSRGPGQGAGANVLTFGAGSRLTVL.

The chain carries TRBV4-2 and TRBJ2-5; tentative D call: TRBD2 (7 bases). This CDR3 spans 14 amino acids. V gave up 1 base and J gave up 5 bases, with 11 bases separating them. Germline V gives CDR1 LGHNA, CDR2 YNFKEQ. DNA of the CDR3: TGTGCCAGCAGCCAAGGGGGGGGGCAGGAGACCCAGTACTTC. This translates into CASSQGGGQETQYF.

The chain recombines TRBV9 with TRBJ2-5; D remains ambiguous. Per the germline V gene, CDR1 is SGDLS and CDR2 is YYNGEE. Between the trimmed V and J ends, which lost 4 bases and 2 bases, there was a span of 9 bases. The CDR3 covers 13 residues. The CDR3 nucleotides read TGTGCCAGCAGCTCAGACCCTCAAGAGACCCAGTACTTC. Encoded protein: CASSSDPQETQYF.

The chain joins TRBV4-3 to TRBJ2-1, with a tentative D call TRBD1 (6 bases). Germline CDR1 reads LGHNA; CDR2 reads YSLEER. There are 14 residues in the CDR3. Trimming cost V 1 base and J 4 bases, with 8 bases left between them. In DNA, the CDR3 is TGCGCCAGCAGCCAAGCGGACAGATACAATGAGCAGTTCTTC. This sequence encodes CASSQADRYNEQFF.

This sequence joins TRBV27 and TRBJ1-5, with 10 bases fitting TRBD1. The CDR3 consists of 17 residues. Germline V gene data show CDR1 as MNHEY and CDR2 as SMNVEV (reference sequence). J was trimmed by 6 bases and V by 4 bases; bases with no gene match: 12. For the CDR3, the DNA is TGTGCCAGCAGTTCAAACATCGACAGGGGGCAGGGTCAGCCCCAGCATTTT. Residues: CASSSNIDRGQGQPQHF.